This TCR beta chain stems from a study of blood T cell repertoires in COVID-19 (dated by TCRdb to the early 2020s). For the study in its entirety: Collaborator samples came from the United States, Italy and Spain and covered acute and convalescent phases of COVID-19. Nearly every sample came with metadata listing a de-identified subject ID, COVID-19 status, age in years and sex. Samples came from the ongoing ImmuneRACE study (first 160 participants) plus 1,254 subjects from 6 global collaborators. A freely available public database, intended as a resource for researchers studying the immune response to SARS-CoV-2, is where the repertoires were released. Deeply sampled blood TCRbeta repertoires from subjects exposed to, actively infected with, or recovered from COVID-19 were included in the dataset. The prospective study material was composed of cDNA or gDNA derived from T cells, B-cell-depleted T cells, or PBMCs. Where available, HLA class I and class II types were obtained from metadata supplied by the sample provider rather than from assay-based typing.

The immunoSEQ Assay, a bias-controlled multiplex PCR, was used to amplify TCRbeta CDR3 regions from genomic DNA. The published analysis was carried out like this. The number of nucleated cells in each sample was estimated from the amplification of reference gene primers within the assay. To quantify the absolute abundance of each unique TCRbeta CDR3 rearrangement, sequence reads were collapsed and filtered. For each sample, productive Simpson clonality was calculated as the square root of Simpson's diversity index over productive rearrangements. Held by TCRdb, this immuneACCESS table contains in-frame sequences only and omits some clones. Under half of the omission traces to an unresolved V gene where checked; the cause of the rest is unknown. That table furnishes V, J and clone size, whereas the DNA furnished D and trimming. The sample contains under 150,000 clones, less than 90% of them found a single time. The ten largest clones represent approximately 40% of the sample.

Each collaborating institution followed its own protocols to collect whole blood in K2EDTA tubes. For TCRbeta analysis, collaborator samples were shipped as frozen whole blood, as isolated PBMCs, or as DNA extracted from either sample type. Regarding this clone: Its specific antigen is unknown. No qualities accompany the bases; no much larger clone lies one base away.

The paper as a whole reports these results and caveats: The amount of clinical and demographic metadata varied by source and participant and was provided uncurated.

The CDR3 runs 14 amino acids, cysteine and phenylalanine included. This entry keeps only the CDR3 DNA: 42 bases, framed from base 1. Looking up the germline V gene (reference sequence) yields CDR1 SEHNR and CDR2 FQNEAQ. V is pruned by 1 base and J by 1 base, leaving 0 bases of the junction without a gene match. This TCR was recovered from a human donor in a cohort sampled during active COVID-19. Recombination joined TRBV7-9 with TRBJ1-1; TRBD1 fits 7 bases in the junction. Material for sequencing was peripheral blood. The nucleotides read TGTGCCAGCAGCTTAGGGACAGGGAACACTGAAGCTTTCTTT. Translation gives CASSLGTGNTEAFF. The variable domain in full, with residues beyond the CDR3 obtained from the reference TRBV7-9 and TRBJ1-1 genes, is DTGVSQNPRHKITKRGQNVTFRCDPISEHNRLYWYRQTLGQGPEFLTYFQNEAQLEKSRLLSDRFSAERPKGSFSTLEIQRTEQGDSAMYLCASSLGTGNTEAFFGQGTRLTVV.